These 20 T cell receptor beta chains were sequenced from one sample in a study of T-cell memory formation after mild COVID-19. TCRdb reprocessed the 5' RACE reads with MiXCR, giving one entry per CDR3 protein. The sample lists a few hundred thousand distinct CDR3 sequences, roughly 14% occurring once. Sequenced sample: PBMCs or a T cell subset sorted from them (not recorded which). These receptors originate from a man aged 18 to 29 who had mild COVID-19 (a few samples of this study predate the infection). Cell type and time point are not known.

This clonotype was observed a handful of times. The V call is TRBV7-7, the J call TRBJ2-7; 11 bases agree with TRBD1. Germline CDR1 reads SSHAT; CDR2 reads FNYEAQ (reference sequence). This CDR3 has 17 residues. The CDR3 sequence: CASSILAGTGGSYEQYV. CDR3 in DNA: TGTGCTAGCAGCATACTAGCAGGGACAGGGGGTTCCTACGAGCAGTACGTC.

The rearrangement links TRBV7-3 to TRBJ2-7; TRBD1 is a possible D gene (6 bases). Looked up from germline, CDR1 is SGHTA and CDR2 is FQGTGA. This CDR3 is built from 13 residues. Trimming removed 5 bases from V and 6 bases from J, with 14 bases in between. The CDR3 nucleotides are TGTGCCAGCAGCCCAACAGGGTCCGGCGAGCAGTACTTC. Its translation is CASSPTGSGEQYF.

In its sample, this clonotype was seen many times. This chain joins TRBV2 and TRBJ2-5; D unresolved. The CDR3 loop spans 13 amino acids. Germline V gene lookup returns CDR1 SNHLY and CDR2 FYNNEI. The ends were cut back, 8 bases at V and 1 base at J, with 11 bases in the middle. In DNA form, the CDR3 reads TGTGCCAGCGGAAGGCCCAGCCAAGAGACCCAGTACTTC. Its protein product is CASGRPSQETQYF.

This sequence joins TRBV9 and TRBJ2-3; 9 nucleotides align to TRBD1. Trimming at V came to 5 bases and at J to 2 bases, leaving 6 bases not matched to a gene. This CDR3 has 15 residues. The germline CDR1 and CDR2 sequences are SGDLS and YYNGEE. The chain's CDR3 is CASSTGGWATDTQYF. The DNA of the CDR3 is TGTGCCAGCAGTACAGGGGGCTGGGCCACAGATACGCAGTATTTT.

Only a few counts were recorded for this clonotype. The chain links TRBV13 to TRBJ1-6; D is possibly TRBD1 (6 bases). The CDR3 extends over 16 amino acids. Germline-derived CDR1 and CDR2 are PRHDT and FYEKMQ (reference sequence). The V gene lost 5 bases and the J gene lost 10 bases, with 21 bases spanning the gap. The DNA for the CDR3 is TGTGCCAGCAGCATAACGGGGGCCCTCCGGAGATCACCCCTCCACTTT. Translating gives CASSITGALRRSPLHF.

The CDR3 loop is CASSPGGARGAEETQYF. CDR3 coding DNA: TGTGCCAGCAGCCCCGGGGGGGCGCGGGGGGCAGAAGAGACCCAGTACTTC. The chain has TRBV11-2 and TRBJ2-5; TRBD2 agrees at 8 bases. V was clipped by 5 bases and J by 3 bases; unmatched bases: 14. The length of the CDR3 is 17 residues. CDR1 is SGHAT, CDR2 FQNNGV, per germline.

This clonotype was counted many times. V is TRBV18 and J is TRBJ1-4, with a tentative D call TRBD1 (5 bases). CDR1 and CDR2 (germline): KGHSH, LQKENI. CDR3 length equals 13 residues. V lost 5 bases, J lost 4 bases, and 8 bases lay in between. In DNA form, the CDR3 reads TGTGCCAGCTCAGCCAGGGATAATGAAAAACTGTTTTTT. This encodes CASSARDNEKLFF.

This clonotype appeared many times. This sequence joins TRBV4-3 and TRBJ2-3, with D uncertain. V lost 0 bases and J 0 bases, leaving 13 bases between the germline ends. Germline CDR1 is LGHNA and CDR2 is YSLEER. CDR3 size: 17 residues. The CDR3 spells CASSQDRILGSTDTQYF. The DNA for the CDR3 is TGCGCCAGCAGCCAAGATCGTATTTTGGGGAGCACAGATACGCAGTATTTT.

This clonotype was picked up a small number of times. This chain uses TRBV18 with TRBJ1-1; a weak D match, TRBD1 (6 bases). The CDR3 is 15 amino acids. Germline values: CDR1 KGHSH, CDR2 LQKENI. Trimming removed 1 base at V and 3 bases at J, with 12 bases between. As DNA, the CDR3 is TGTGCCAGCTCACCACAAGGGGGTCCGGACACTGAAGCTTTCTTT. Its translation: CASSPQGGPDTEAFF.

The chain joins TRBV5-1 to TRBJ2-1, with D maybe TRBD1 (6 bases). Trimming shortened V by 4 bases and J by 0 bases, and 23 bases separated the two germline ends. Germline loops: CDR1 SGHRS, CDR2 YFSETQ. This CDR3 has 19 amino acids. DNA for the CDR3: TGCGCCAGCAGCCCGGGACAAGAATTAGGAAGTAGCTCCTACAATGAGCAGTTCTTC. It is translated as CASSPGQELGSSSYNEQFF.

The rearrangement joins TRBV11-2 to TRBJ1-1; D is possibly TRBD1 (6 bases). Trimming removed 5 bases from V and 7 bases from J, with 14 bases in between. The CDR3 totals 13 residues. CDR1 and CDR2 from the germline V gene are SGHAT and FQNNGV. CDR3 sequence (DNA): TGTGCCAGCAGCCCCGACAGGACGGGTGAAGCTTTCTTT. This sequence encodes CASSPDRTGEAFF. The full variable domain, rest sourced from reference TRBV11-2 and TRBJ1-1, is EAGVAQSPRYKIIEKRQSVAFWCNPISGHATLYWYQQILGQGPKLLIQFQNNGVVDDSQLPKDRFSAERLKGVDSTLKIQPAKLEDSAVYLCASSPDRTGEAFFGQGTRLTVV.

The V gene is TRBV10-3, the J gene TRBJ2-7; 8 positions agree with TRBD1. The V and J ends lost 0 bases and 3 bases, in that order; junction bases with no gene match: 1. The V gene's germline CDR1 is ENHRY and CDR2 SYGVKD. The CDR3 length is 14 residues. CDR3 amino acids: CAISESGQDYEQYF. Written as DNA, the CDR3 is TGTGCCATCAGTGAGTCGGGACAGGACTACGAGCAGTACTTC.

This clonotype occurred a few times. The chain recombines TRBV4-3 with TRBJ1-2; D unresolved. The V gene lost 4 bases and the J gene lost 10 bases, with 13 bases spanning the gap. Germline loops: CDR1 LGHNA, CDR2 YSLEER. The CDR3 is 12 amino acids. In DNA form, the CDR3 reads TGCGCCAGCAGCCGCTCAAGAGACCTCTACACCTTC. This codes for CASSRSRDLYTF.

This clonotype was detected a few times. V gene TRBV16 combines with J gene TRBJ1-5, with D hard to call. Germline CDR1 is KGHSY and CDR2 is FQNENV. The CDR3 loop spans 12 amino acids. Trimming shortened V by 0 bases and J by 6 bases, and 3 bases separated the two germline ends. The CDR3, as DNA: TGTGCCAGCAGCCAATCTGGTCAGCCCCAGCATTTT. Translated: CASSQSGQPQHF.

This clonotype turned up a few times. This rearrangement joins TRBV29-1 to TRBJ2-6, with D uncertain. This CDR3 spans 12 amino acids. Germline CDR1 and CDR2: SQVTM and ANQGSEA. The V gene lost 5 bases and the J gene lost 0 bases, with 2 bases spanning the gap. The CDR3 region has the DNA TGCAGCGTTTTCTCTGGGGCCAACGTCCTGACTTTC. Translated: CSVFSGANVLTF.

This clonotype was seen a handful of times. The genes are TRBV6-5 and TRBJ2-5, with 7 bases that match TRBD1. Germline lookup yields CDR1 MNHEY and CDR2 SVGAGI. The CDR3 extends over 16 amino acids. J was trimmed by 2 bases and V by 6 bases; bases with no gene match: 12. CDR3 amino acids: CASSQNTGVEQETQYF. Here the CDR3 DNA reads TGTGCCAGCAGCCAAAATACAGGGGTGGAACAAGAGACCCAGTACTTC.

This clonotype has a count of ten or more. CDR3 in DNA: TGTGCCAGCAGTTTTTTAGTGGCAACGGACAGGGGCGAAAACATTCAGTACTTC. As protein: CASSFLVATDRGENIQYF. The chain is built from TRBV28 and TRBJ2-4; 9 positions match TRBD1. This CDR3 comprises 18 residues. Germline V gives CDR1 MDHEN, CDR2 SYDVKM. Germline trimming cut 3 bases from V and 5 bases from J; bases unmatched to any gene: 14. The full variable domain, rest sourced from reference TRBV28 and TRBJ2-4, is DVKVTQSSRYLVKRTGEKVFLECVQDMDHENMFWYRQDPGLGLRLIYFSYDVKMKEKGDIPEGYSVSREKKERFSLILESASTNQTSMYLCASSFLVATDRGENIQYFGAGTRLSVL.

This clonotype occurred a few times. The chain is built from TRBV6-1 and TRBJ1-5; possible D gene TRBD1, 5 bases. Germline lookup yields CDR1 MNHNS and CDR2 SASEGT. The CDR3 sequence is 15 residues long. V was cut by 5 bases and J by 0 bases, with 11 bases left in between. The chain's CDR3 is CASSSAGYSNQPQHF. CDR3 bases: TGTGCCAGCAGTTCGGCAGGGTATAGCAATCAGCCCCAGCATTTT.

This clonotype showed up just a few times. This chain's CDR3 is CAISLAGSTDTQYF. CDR3 nucleotide sequence: TGTGCCATTAGTCTAGCGGGGAGCACAGATACGCAGTATTTT. The J gene is TRBJ2-3, the V gene TRBV12-3 or TRBV12-4, with 9 bases fitting TRBD2. The trim removed 10 bases at V and 0 bases at J, leaving 5 bases unmatched. There are 14 residues in the CDR3.

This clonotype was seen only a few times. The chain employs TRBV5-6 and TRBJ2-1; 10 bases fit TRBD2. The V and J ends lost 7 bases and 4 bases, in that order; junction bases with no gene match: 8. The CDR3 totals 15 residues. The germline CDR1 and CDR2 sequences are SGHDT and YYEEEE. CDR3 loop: CASYETSGRYNEQFF. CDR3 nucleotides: TGTGCCAGCTACGAGACTAGCGGGCGGTACAATGAGCAGTTCTTC.